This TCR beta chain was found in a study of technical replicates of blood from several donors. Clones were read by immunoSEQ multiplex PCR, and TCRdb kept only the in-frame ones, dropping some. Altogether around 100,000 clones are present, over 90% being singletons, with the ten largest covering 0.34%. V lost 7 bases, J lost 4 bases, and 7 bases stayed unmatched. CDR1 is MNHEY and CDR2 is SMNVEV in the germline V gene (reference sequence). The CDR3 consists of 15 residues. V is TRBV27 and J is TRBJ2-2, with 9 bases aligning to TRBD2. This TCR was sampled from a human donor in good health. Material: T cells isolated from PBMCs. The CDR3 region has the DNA TGTGCCAGCAATAGCGGGAGTTTTGTCACCGGGGAGCTGTTTTTT. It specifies CASNSGSFVTGELFF.